This T cell receptor (beta chain) was identified in a study of a mutant IDH1 vaccine in newly diagnosed glioma. Across the study: Treated individuals were about 62% male and 37.5% female, averaging 40.4 years of age. Before enrollment, patients got radiotherapy alone, temozolomide alone, or mostly the combination. Overall study findings and caveats: Alterations occurring in top peripheral T cell clonotypes seemed unrelated to pseudoprogression. The vaccine induced immune responses, and these occurred in roughly 93% of patients.

CDR1 and CDR2 from the germline V gene are MNHEY and SMNVEV (reference sequence). The CDR3 runs 14 residues. With 3 bases clipped from V and 3 bases from J, the junction kept 4 bases outside the gene matches. TCRdb's table, derived via immunoSEQ multiplex PCR, lists solely in-frame clones and lacks some. The table records over 45,000 clones, 84% of them present only once. In the case of this clone: Its antigen is as yet unknown.

Described time point: week 5, during vaccination. The vaccine gave 300 ug of a 20-mer mutant IDH1 peptide subcutaneously per dose. The sequence came from a woman aged 50 to 65 with glioma. The source material was PBMCs, sampled from a glioma patient whose treatment included an IDH1 peptide vaccine. The chain has TRBV27 and TRBJ2-7; 8 bases map to TRBD1. CDR3 nucleotide sequence: TGTGCCAGCAGTTTGACAGGGGCCGACTACGAGCAGTACTTC. This translates into CASSLTGADYEQYF.